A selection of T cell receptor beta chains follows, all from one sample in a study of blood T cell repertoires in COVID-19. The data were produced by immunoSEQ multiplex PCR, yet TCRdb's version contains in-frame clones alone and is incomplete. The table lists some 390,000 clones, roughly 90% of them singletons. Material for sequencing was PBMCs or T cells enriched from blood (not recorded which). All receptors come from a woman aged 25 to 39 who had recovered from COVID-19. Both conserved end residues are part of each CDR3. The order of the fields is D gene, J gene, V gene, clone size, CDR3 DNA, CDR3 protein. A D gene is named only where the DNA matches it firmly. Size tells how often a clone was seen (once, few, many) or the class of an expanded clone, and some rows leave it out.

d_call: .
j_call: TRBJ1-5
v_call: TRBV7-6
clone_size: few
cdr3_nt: TGTGCCAGCAGCTTAGGCGGGGGCTTTGATCAGCCCCAGCATTTT
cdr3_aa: CASSLGGGFDQPQHF

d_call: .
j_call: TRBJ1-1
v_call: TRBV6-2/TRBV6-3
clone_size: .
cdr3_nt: TGTGCCAGCAGTTACCGGGTGTTGCGAGGATACACTGAAGCTTTCTTT
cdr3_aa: CASSYRVLRGYTEAFF

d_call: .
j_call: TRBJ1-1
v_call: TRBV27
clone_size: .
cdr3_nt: TGTGCCAGCACCCTACCGCGCGACCAGGGAAGGGGAAACACTGAAGCTTTCTTT
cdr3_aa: CASTLPRDQGRGNTEAFF

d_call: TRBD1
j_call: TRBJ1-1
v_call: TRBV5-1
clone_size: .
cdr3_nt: TGCGCCAGCACCAACAGGGGGGATACTGAAGCTTTCTTT
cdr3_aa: CASTNRGDTEAFF

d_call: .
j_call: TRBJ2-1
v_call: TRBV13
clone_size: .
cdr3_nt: TGTGCCAGCAGCTTAGCGGGGAGCTCCTACAATGAGCAGTTCTTC
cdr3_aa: CASSLAGSSYNEQFF

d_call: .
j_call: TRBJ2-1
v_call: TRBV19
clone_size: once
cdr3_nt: TGTGCCAGTAGTATTGGAGCCCCGCGGGTCCATGAGCAGTTCTTC
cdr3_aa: CASSIGAPRVHEQFF

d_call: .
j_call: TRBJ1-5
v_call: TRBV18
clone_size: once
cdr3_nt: TGTGCCAGCTCCCCCCTAGGAGCCGTTCACCAGCATTTT
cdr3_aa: CASSPLGAVHQHF

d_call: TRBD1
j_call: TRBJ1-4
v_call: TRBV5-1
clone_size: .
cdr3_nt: TGCGCCAGCAGCCCCGACAGGGCGGGTATGAAACTGTTTTTT
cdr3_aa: CASSPDRAGMKLFF

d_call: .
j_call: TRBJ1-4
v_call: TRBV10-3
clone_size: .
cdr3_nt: TGTGCCTCATCCCCGTCAGGGGCCAATGAAAAACTGTTTTTT
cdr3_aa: CASSPSGANEKLFF

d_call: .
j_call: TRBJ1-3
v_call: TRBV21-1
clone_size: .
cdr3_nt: TGTGCCAGCAGCAGACCGACAGCCTCTGGAAACACCATATATTTT
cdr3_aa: CASSRPTASGNTIYF

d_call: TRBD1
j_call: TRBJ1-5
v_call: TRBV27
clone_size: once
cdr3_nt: TGTGCCAGCAGTTTGGGACAGGTCAATCAGCCCCAGCATTTT
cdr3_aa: CASSLGQVNQPQHF

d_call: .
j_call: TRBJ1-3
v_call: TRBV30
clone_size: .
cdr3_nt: TGTGCCTGGAGTGGGGGGCAGGGTAGACACACCATATATTTT
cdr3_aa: CAWSGGQGRHTIYF

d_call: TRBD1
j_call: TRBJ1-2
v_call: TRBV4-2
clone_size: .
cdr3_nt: TGTGCCAGCAGCCAAGATGACCGGGACAGGGGCTACACCTTC
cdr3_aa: CASSQDDRDRGYTF